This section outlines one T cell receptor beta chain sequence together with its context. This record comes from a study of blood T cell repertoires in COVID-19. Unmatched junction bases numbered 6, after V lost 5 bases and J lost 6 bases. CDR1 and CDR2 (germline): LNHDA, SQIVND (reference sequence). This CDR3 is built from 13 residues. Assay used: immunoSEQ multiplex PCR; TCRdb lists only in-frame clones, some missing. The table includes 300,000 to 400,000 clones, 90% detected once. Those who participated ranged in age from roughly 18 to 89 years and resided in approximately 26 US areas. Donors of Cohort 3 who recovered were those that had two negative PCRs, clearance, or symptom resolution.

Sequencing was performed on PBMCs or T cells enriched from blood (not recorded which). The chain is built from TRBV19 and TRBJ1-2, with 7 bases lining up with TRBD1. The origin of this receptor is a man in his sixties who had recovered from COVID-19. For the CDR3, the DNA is TGTGCCAGTAGTCCCACAGGGGTTAATGGCTACACCTTC. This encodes CASSPTGVNGYTF.